This T cell receptor beta chain was retrieved from a study of cytomegalovirus exposure and HLA in healthy donors. The PCR had 60 Vbeta and 13 Jbeta primers. Using immunoSEQ multiplex PCR, the repertoire was profiled, and TCRdb retains in-frame clones only, with some absent. The data hold roughly 120,000 clones, with roughly three fifths observed a single time. Comments on this clone: Its antigen remains unidentified.

This CDR3 is 14 amino acids long. With 5 bases removed from V and 3 bases from J, the gap between germline ends came to 11 bases. The germline gives CDR1 SGHTA, CDR2 FQGNSA. Study observations and caveats: Accurate predictions that matched the HLA-A and HLA-B alleles of most subjects were reportedly made from TCR beta sequences.

The sequencing sample was made of PBMCs. V gene TRBV7-2 combines with J gene TRBJ1-5; D is undetermined. The sequence came from a woman aged 40 to 50 in good health and CMV-seropositive. The CDR3 protein is CASSREGFNQPQHF. The CDR3 DNA follows: TGTGCCAGCAGCCGAGAGGGATTCAATCAGCCCCAGCATTTT.